These 9 T cell receptor beta chains share one sample of origin, sequenced in a study of blood T cell repertoires in COVID-19. The method was immunoSEQ multiplex PCR; TCRdb's version includes in-frame clones alone and lacks a portion of them. Of some 220,000 clones in the sample, around 84% were seen once. What was sequenced was peripheral blood. These receptor sequences come from a human donor in a cohort sampled during active COVID-19.

The chain recombines TRBV28 with TRBJ1-3, with D perhaps TRBD1 (5 bases). Germline values: CDR1 MDHEN, CDR2 SYDVKM. There are 18 residues in the CDR3. Trimming removed 2 bases at V and 0 bases at J, with 17 bases between. CDR3 in amino acids: CASSLGQGYRRSGNTIYF. Here the CDR3 DNA reads TGTGCCAGCAGTTTAGGCCAGGGCTACCGCCGCTCTGGAAACACCATATATTTT. Drawing the rest from reference TRBV28 and TRBJ1-3, the complete variable domain is DVKVTQSSRYLVKRTGEKVFLECVQDMDHENMFWYRQDPGLGLRLIYFSYDVKMKEKGDIPEGYSVSREKKERFSLILESASTNQTSMYLCASSLGQGYRRSGNTIYFGEGSWLTVV.

This chain links TRBV20-1 with TRBJ1-1; D gene unclear. Germline V gives CDR1 DFQATT, CDR2 SNEGSKA (reference sequence). The ends were cut back, 3 bases at V and 1 base at J, with 6 bases in the middle. The length of the CDR3 is 12 residues. CDR3 amino acids: CSASLWNTEAFF. CDR3 coding DNA: TGCAGTGCTAGTCTCTGGAACACTGAAGCTTTCTTT.

This chain links TRBV7-3 with TRBJ2-1; 8 bases match TRBD2. From germline, CDR1 is SGHTA and CDR2 FQGTGA. This CDR3 has 17 residues. The ends lost 5 bases at V and 2 bases at J; junction bases unmatched: 11. CDR3 amino acids: CASSDLGAGGPYNEQFF. The CDR3 DNA reads TGTGCCAGCAGCGACCTGGGGGCGGGGGGCCCCTACAATGAGCAGTTCTTC.

The chain carries TRBV7-3 and TRBJ2-3; 7 bases align to TRBD1. CDR3 size: 15 residues. Germline values: CDR1 SGHTA, CDR2 FQGTGA. J gave up 2 bases and V 5 bases, and 7 bases lay outside the gene matches. CDR3 in DNA: TGTGCCAGCAGCGAAGACAGGGATGCCACAGATACGCAGTATTTT. It yields the protein CASSEDRDATDTQYF.

This clone was counted between two and nine times. The V call is TRBV11-1, the J call TRBJ2-3, with D tentatively TRBD1 (6 bases). The CDR3 sequence is 16 residues long. CDR1 is SGHAT and CDR2 is FQDESV in the germline V gene (reference sequence). V was shortened by 0 bases and J by 0 bases, with 10 bases between the two germline ends. The CDR3 loop is CASSLALTGSTDTQYF. CDR3 in DNA: TGTGCCAGCAGCTTAGCCCTGACAGGTAGCACAGATACGCAGTATTTT.

The chain couples TRBV18 to TRBJ2-1; D perhaps matches TRBD1 (5 bases). The V gene's germline CDR1 is KGHSH and CDR2 LQKENI. V lost 2 bases, J lost 8 bases, and 10 bases lay in between. This CDR3 is built from 13 residues. The CDR3 DNA reads TGTGCCAGCTCACCATATCAAGGGGATGAGCAGTTCTTC. Amino acids: CASSPYQGDEQFF.

The rearrangement uses TRBV7-9 and TRBJ1-6, with 8 bases matching TRBD1. In germline, CDR1 is SEHNR, CDR2 FQNEAQ (reference sequence). The length of the CDR3 is 14 residues. The V segment lost 3 bases and the J segment 8 bases; nucleotides outside the gene matches: 3. The CDR3 nucleotides read TGTGCCAGCAGCTTCGGGACAGGATATTCACCCCTCCACTTT. Its translation: CASSFGTGYSPLHF.

This chain connects TRBV28 to TRBJ2-1; D gene uncertain. This CDR3 contains 15 residues. The V end was cut by 3 bases, the J end by 5 bases, with 14 bases between. Germline V gene lookup returns CDR1 MDHEN and CDR2 SYDVKM. This CDR3 reads CASSFPAPRNNEQFF. For the CDR3, the DNA is TGTGCCAGCAGTTTTCCGGCCCCGAGGAACAATGAGCAGTTCTTC.

This chain connects TRBV5-1 to TRBJ1-1; the match to TRBD1 covers 7 bases. Trimming at V came to 0 bases and at J to 1 base, leaving 6 bases not matched to a gene. From germline, CDR1 is SGHRS and CDR2 YFSETQ. The CDR3 sequence is 16 residues long. The DNA for the CDR3 is TGCGCCAGCAGCTTGGAAGGGGCAGGGGGGAACACTGAAGCTTTCTTT. Encoded protein: CASSLEGAGGNTEAFF.